In its sample, the clone carrying this TCR beta chain ranks as medium-sized. Both TCRalpha and TCRbeta chains were reverse transcribed with V-gene-specific primers. For amplifying TCRs, the PCR ran for around 20 cycles with Phusion, which was used together with a constant-region primer and the adapter on the V primers. The isolated mRNA underwent amplification through in vitro transcription. TCRdb ran MiXCR on the reads and lists one entry per CDR3 protein. The data show approximately 45,000 distinct CDR3 sequences, with about 25% seen just once and roughly 9.1% held by the top ten. The record originates from a study of low-dose radiotherapy and immunotherapy resistance in tumors. The overall study: Radiation delivery to Cohort 1 consisted of 0.5 Gy per fraction every 2 weeks, summing to 6.5 Gy. Patients took aspirin (300 mg orally, daily) for four cycles beginning at cycle 1 day 1.

Noted time point: after trial treatment. This sample's treatment: LDRT plus nivolumab, ipilimumab, low-dose cyclophosphamide and aspirin (RACIN trial). Qualifying patients carried advanced solid tumors devoid of tumor-infiltrating lymphocytes. V trimming: 5 bases; J trimming: 4 bases; junction bases outside the gene matches: 9. CDR1 is SGHVS and CDR2 is FQNEAQ in the germline V gene. The CDR3 spans 15 residues. The source is a male donor with prostate cancer. The sample here was PBMCs, taken after low-dose radiotherapy plus immunotherapy. The rearrangement links TRBV7-8 to TRBJ2-7; 9 bases agree with TRBD1. The CDR3 DNA reads TGTGCCAGCAGCCTGGGGGGACAGGGACTTTACGAGCAGTACTTC. It yields the protein CASSLGGQGLYEQYF. The full variable domain, with the rest looked up from reference TRBV7-8 and TRBJ2-7, is GAGVSQSPRYKVAKRGQDVALRCDPISGHVSLFWYQQALGQGPEFLTYFQNEAQLDKSGLPSDRFFAERPEGSVSTLKIQRTQQEDSAVYLCASSLGGQGLYEQYFGPGTRLTVT.